Below, 8 T cell receptor beta chains from the same sample are listed, as sequenced in a study of a mutant IDH1 vaccine in newly diagnosed glioma. The time point was: baseline, week 1 (first vaccination visit). Treatment noted: pre-vaccination baseline after standard-of-care therapy. Sequencing was performed with immunoSEQ multiplex PCR; in TCRdb, only in-frame clones are kept and a portion is missing. The sample carries about 23,000 clones, more than 85% recorded once. Sequencing used PBMCs, obtained from a glioma patient treated with radiotherapy, temozolomide or both. The source of these receptors is a man aged 25 to 40 with glioma.

Of note for this clone: The sample contains more than one DNA sequence encoding this CDR3. This chain connects TRBV19 to TRBJ2-3; TRBD2 is a possible D gene (6 bases). The CDR3 sequence is 15 residues long. Germline loops: CDR1 LNHDA, CDR2 SQIVND (reference sequence). V was pared by 3 bases and J by 1 base, with 11 bases between. CDR3 protein: CASSILASGTDTQYF. For the CDR3, the DNA is TGTGCCAGTAGTATTTTGGCTAGCGGCACAGATACGCAGTATTTT.

The rearrangement uses TRBV7-9 and TRBJ2-5; D tentatively reads TRBD1 or TRBD2 (6 bases each). The CDR3 runs 14 residues. Per the germline V gene, CDR1 is SEHNR and CDR2 is FQNEAQ (reference sequence). Trimming cost V 2 bases and J 2 bases, with 9 bases left between them. The CDR3 here is CASSLRGEQETQYF. CDR3 nucleotides: TGTGCCAGCAGCTTAAGGGGGGAGCAAGAGACCCAGTACTTC. Looking up the rest from reference TRBV7-9 and TRBJ2-5 gives the full variable domain: DTGVSQNPRHKITKRGQNVTFRCDPISEHNRLYWYRQTLGQGPEFLTYFQNEAQLEKSRLLSDRFSAERPKGSFSTLEIQRTEQGDSAMYLCASSLRGEQETQYFGPGTRLLVL.

CDR3 nucleotide sequence: TGCGCCAGCAGCCCGGGGGCCTTAGGGAATGAAAAACTGTTTTTT. This encodes CASSPGALGNEKLFF. This chain connects TRBV5-1 to TRBJ1-4; weak D call: TRBD1 (6 bases). Trimming removed 4 bases at V and 5 bases at J, with 15 bases between. Per germline, CDR1 SGHRS and CDR2 YFSETQ. The CDR3 has 15 residues.

This chain uses TRBV14 with TRBJ2-7; D is undetermined. The CDR3 has 14 amino acids. Trimming shortened V by 4 bases and J by 0 bases, and 10 bases separated the two germline ends. Germline V gene lookup returns CDR1 SGHDN and CDR2 FVKESK. The CDR3 reads CASSLLGPSYEQYF. CDR3 DNA: TGTGCCAGCAGCCTCCTTGGGCCCTCCTACGAGCAGTACTTC.

This chain links TRBV7-2 with TRBJ1-3; D is unresolved. Germline V CDR1 and CDR2: SGHTA, FQGNSA. The CDR3 runs to 14 residues. V lost 1 base and J lost 2, with 6 bases in between. The CDR3 is CASSLGPAGNTIYF. DNA for the CDR3: TGTGCCAGCAGCTTAGGCCCAGCTGGAAACACCATATATTTT.

The CDR3 DNA sequence: TGCGCCAGCAGCTTGAGCCTAGCCAAAAACATTCAGTACTTC. This encodes CASSLSLAKNIQYF. This rearrangement joins TRBV5-1 to TRBJ2-4; no definite D call. Trimming pared 1 base from V and 0 bases from J, leaving 5 bases between. Germline V gene lookup returns CDR1 SGHRS and CDR2 YFSETQ. CDR3 length: 14 residues.

The gene calls are TRBV10-1 and TRBJ2-2, with 12 bases lining up with TRBD2. The V gene's germline CDR1 is WNHNN and CDR2 SYGVQD (reference sequence). CDR3 size: 17 residues. J was trimmed by 4 bases and V by 5 bases; bases with no gene match: 8. This chain's CDR3 is CASSSLAGGPGTGELFF. The CDR3 bases are TGCGCCAGCAGTTCCCTAGCGGGAGGGCCGGGCACCGGGGAGCTGTTTTTT.

V usage is TRBV18 and J usage is TRBJ2-5; TRBD2 is a possible D gene (5 bases). Germline lookup yields CDR1 KGHSH and CDR2 LQKENI. The CDR3 loop spans 14 amino acids. V dropped 6 bases and J dropped 5 bases, with 16 bases sitting between them. The CDR3 is CASSPSGERETQYF. The CDR3 bases are TGTGCCAGCTCTCCGTCCGGGGAGCGGGAGACCCAGTACTTC.